A selection of T cell receptor beta chains follows, all from one sample in a study of blood T cell repertoires in COVID-19. Assay: immunoSEQ multiplex PCR; the TCRdb copy retains only in-frame clones and omits some. The table records 95,000 to 110,000 clones, approximately 88% of them present only once. Sequenced input: peripheral blood. Receptor source: a man between 45 and 60 years old with active or convalescent COVID-19. The CDR3 runs from the conserved cysteine through the conserved F or W. The D gene is left open where the match is weak. The listing skips clone size in some rows; elsewhere it reads once, few, many or a size class.

clone size	V gene	D gene	J gene	CDR3 protein	CDR3 DNA
-	TRBV19	TRBD1	TRBJ1-1	CASSIRTGGPEAFF	TGTGCCAGTAGTATCCGGACAGGAGGCCCTGAAGCTTTCTTT
-	TRBV18	TRBD1	TRBJ2-7	CASSPIGGQDSYEQYF	TGTGCCAGCTCACCAATAGGGGGACAGGACTCCTACGAGCAGTACTTC
-	TRBV6-6	-	TRBJ1-3	CASTLTAVDTIYF	TGTGCCAGCACCCTTACCGCGGTGGACACCATATATTTT
few	TRBV6-4	TRBD1	TRBJ1-5	CASSDGTDSNQPQHF	TGTGCCAGCAGCGACGGGACAGATAGCAATCAGCCCCAGCATTTT
once	TRBV5-1	TRBD1	TRBJ2-7	CASSQGASSYEQYF	TGCGCCAGCAGCCAGGGGGCCTCCTCCTACGAGCAGTACTTC
-	TRBV6-1	TRBD2	TRBJ2-7	CASSGEGLLLTYEQYF	TGTGCCAGCAGTGGGGAGGGACTCCTCCTTACCTACGAGCAGTACTTC
-	TRBV19	TRBD1	TRBJ2-1	CASSTRGKGPSTNEQFF	TGTGCCAGTAGTACCAGGGGGAAGGGTCCTTCTACCAATGAGCAGTTCTTC
-	TRBV7-8	TRBD2	TRBJ2-7	CASSSQRVAGFYEQYF	TGTGCCAGCAGCTCCCAGAGGGTAGCGGGTTTCTACGAGCAGTACTTC
-	TRBV5-4	TRBD2	TRBJ2-1	CASSSSGVSYNEQFF	TGTGCCAGCAGTTCTAGCGGGGTCTCCTACAATGAGCAGTTCTTC
once	TRBV10-2	TRBD2	TRBJ2-2	CASRLAGGNTGELFF	TGCGCCAGCAGACTAGCGGGAGGGAACACCGGGGAGCTGTTTTTT
-	TRBV10-3	-	TRBJ1-6	CAISDDLRASPLHF	TGTGCCATCAGTGACGACTTGAGGGCCTCACCCCTCCACTTT
-	TRBV30	TRBD1	TRBJ1-6	CAWSAGQARSPLHF	TGTGCCTGGAGTGCGGGACAGGCTCGTTCACCCCTCCACTTT
-	TRBV19	-	TRBJ1-1	CASSARTANTEAFF	TGTGCCAGTAGTGCCCGGACAGCGAACACTGAAGCTTTCTTT
-	TRBV5-1	TRBD2	TRBJ2-1	CASSFRTSGAYNEQFF	TGCGCCAGCAGCTTCCGGACTAGCGGAGCCTACAATGAGCAGTTCTTC
-	TRBV19	-	TRBJ1-5	CASSQFFQQNQPQHF	TGTGCCAGTAGCCAATTCTTCCAACAGAATCAGCCCCAGCATTTT
once	TRBV29-1	TRBD1	TRBJ1-1	CSVMDRGGDTEAFF	TGCAGCGTGATGGACAGGGGTGGTGATACTGAAGCTTTCTTT
few	TRBV20-1	-	TRBJ2-7	CSARQSYEQYF	TGCAGTGCTAGACAGTCCTACGAGCAGTACTTC
-	TRBV5-6	-	TRBJ2-1	CASSFSADSSSYNEQFF	TGTGCCAGCAGCTTCTCGGCCGACTCGAGCTCCTACAATGAGCAGTTCTTC
-	TRBV5-4	-	TRBJ1-1	CASSLGGGMNTEAFF	TGTGCCAGCAGCTTGGGCGGCGGGATGAACACTGAAGCTTTCTTT
-	TRBV6-6	TRBD1	TRBJ1-6	CASSSSGQYNSPLHF	TGTGCCAGCAGTAGCTCGGGACAGTATAATTCACCCCTCCACTTT
-	TRBV29-1	-	TRBJ1-5	CSVAKDTAGQPQHF	TGCAGCGTCGCCAAAGATACGGCAGGGCAGCCCCAGCATTTT
-	TRBV4-1	TRBD2	TRBJ2-7	CASSQGLAGSYEQYF	TGCGCCAGCAGCCAAGGGCTAGCGGGTTCCTACGAGCAGTACTTC
-	TRBV7-9	TRBD1	TRBJ1-5	CASSLTGGSNQPQHF	TGTGCCAGCAGCTTAACAGGGGGGAGCAATCAGCCCCAGCATTTT
-	TRBV28	-	TRBJ2-7	CASSVREPYEQYF	TGTGCCAGCAGTGTCAGGGAACCCTACGAGCAGTACTTC
-	TRBV27	TRBD1	TRBJ2-3	CASRGTGGPDTQYF	TGTGCCAGCAGAGGGACAGGGGGCCCAGATACGCAGTATTTT
-	TRBV9	-	TRBJ1-1	CASSATGYTEAFF	TGTGCCAGCAGCGCAACAGGGTACACTGAAGCTTTCTTT
-	TRBV7-9	-	TRBJ1-6	CASSSGSPLHF	TGTGCCAGCAGCTCGGGTTCACCCCTCCACTTT
-	TRBV13	-	TRBJ1-4	CASSSSQGSTNEKLFF	TGTGCCAGCAGCTCAAGTCAGGGGTCAACTAATGAAAAACTGTTTTTT
-	TRBV28	TRBD2	TRBJ2-3	CASRPTVIETSESPSTDTQFF	TGTGCCAGCAGGCCGACGGTGATCGAAACTAGCGAGAGCCCTAGCACAGATACGCAGTTTTTT
-	TRBV3-1/TRBV3-2	-	TRBJ1-2	CASSQVGQYGLNYGYTF	TGTGCCAGCAGCCAAGTAGGACAGTACGGGCTTAACTATGGCTACACCTTC
-	TRBV14	TRBD2	TRBJ2-3	CASSQDWAGAQYF	TGTGCCAGCAGCCAAGACTGGGCGGGGGCGCAGTATTTT
-	TRBV5-4	-	TRBJ2-3	CASSPFTDTQYF	TGTGCCAGCAGCCCCTTCACAGATACGCAGTATTTT
once	TRBV28	-	TRBJ2-1	CASREGGYNEQFF	TGTGCCTCAAGAGAGGGAGGATACAATGAGCAGTTCTTC
-	TRBV28	-	TRBJ1-5	CASSLSQGYSNQPQHF	TGTGCCAGCAGTCTCTCCCAGGGGTATAGCAATCAGCCCCAGCATTTT
once	TRBV19	TRBD1	TRBJ2-5	CASSSGQAQETQYF	TGTGCCAGTAGTAGTGGACAGGCCCAAGAGACCCAGTACTTC
-	TRBV18	TRBD1	TRBJ2-7	CASSPDRGNHEQYF	TGTGCCAGCTCACCGGACAGGGGGAACCACGAGCAGTACTTC
-	TRBV28	-	TRBJ2-7	CASSFPTGHYEQYF	TGTGCCAGCAGTTTCCCTACGGGACACTACGAGCAGTACTTC
-	TRBV29-1	-	TRBJ1-2	CSGFTGQGYTF	TGCAGCGGTTTTACAGGGCAAGGCTACACCTTC
-	TRBV2	TRBD1	TRBJ2-2	CASSEQGASNTGELFF	TGTGCCAGCAGTGAACAGGGGGCGTCGAACACCGGGGAGCTGTTTTTT
-	TRBV2	-	TRBJ2-7	CASSVEGRGYYEQYF	TGTGCCAGCAGTGTTGAGGGACGGGGGTACTACGAGCAGTACTTC
-	TRBV6-5	-	TRBJ1-3	CASTQGFGNTIYF	TGTGCCAGCACCCAGGGGTTTGGAAACACCATATATTTT
-	TRBV30	-	TRBJ2-1	CAWRGGAYNEQFF	TGTGCCTGGAGAGGCGGGGCATACAATGAGCAGTTCTTC
-	TRBV19	-	TRBJ1-5	CAGGEQGRNQPQHF	TGTGCCGGGGGGGAACAGGGAAGGAATCAGCCCCAGCATTTT
-	TRBV5-1	TRBD2	TRBJ2-3	CASSNSGEGTQYF	TGCGCCAGCAGCAATAGCGGGGAGGGCACGCAGTATTTT
-	TRBV24-1	-	TRBJ1-5	CATSDLQSGAGASNQPQHF	TGTGCCACCAGTGATTTGCAATCGGGGGCGGGGGCCTCCAATCAGCCCCAGCATTTT
-	TRBV28	TRBD2	TRBJ2-2	CASREAGAGELFF	TGTGCCAGCAGGGAAGCGGGGGCCGGGGAGCTGTTTTTT
-	TRBV9	-	TRBJ1-2	CASTTGWSANYGYTF	TGTGCCAGCACTACAGGGTGGTCAGCTAACTATGGCTACACCTTC
-	TRBV29-1	TRBD1	TRBJ1-2	CSVQGTEGYTF	TGCAGCGTTCAGGGGACAGAAGGCTACACCTTC
once	TRBV12-5	-	TRBJ2-1	CASGPDRPSYNEQFF	TGTGCTAGTGGACCTGACAGGCCCTCCTACAATGAGCAGTTCTTC
-	TRBV28	-	TRBJ1-3	CASSFSSSGNTIYF	TGTGCCAGCAGTTTTTCCAGTTCTGGAAACACCATATATTTT
few	TRBV3-1/TRBV3-2	TRBD2	TRBJ2-1	CASSQTSGGTEQFF	TGTGCCAGCAGCCAAACTAGCGGGGGCACTGAGCAGTTCTTC
-	TRBV11-3	TRBD1	TRBJ1-1	CASSFQQGTEAFF	TGTGCCAGCAGCTTTCAACAGGGGACTGAAGCTTTCTTT
-	TRBV6-5	-	TRBJ1-2	CASRATGGRLGYTF	TGTGCCAGCAGGGCCACCGGGGGGCGGTTGGGCTACACCTTC
once	TRBV2	TRBD2	TRBJ2-3	CASSGTSGSATDTQYF	TGTGCCAGCAGCGGGACTAGCGGCTCAGCCACAGATACGCAGTATTTT